This T cell receptor beta chain is drawn from a study of T cell changes during pregnancy in multiple sclerosis. In germline, CDR1 is MNHEY, CDR2 SMNVEV (reference sequence). The CDR3 has 15 residues. J was trimmed by 6 bases and V by 6 bases; bases with no gene match: 10. Some clones are missing from TCRdb's copy, which holds only in-frame ones; the method was immunoSEQ multiplex PCR. The sample records tens of thousands of clones, around 89% being singletons. The sequence was collected from a female donor with multiple sclerosis, enrolled in a pregnancy study. The chain links TRBV27 to TRBJ2-1; 8 bases align to TRBD1. The source material was CD8+ T cells from peripheral blood mononuclear cells, sampled in the third trimester of pregnancy. CDR3 coding DNA: TGTGCCAGCAGACCCGGGACAGGCCTACCCAATGAGCAGTTCTTC. Its protein is CASRPGTGLPNEQFF.